This entry is about one T cell receptor (beta chain). The record originates from a study of cytomegalovirus exposure and HLA in healthy donors. At the level of the study: Previous work identified roughly 110 million unique TCR beta sequences from approximately 190 million T cells.

Researchers ran the PCR with 60 Vbeta and 13 Jbeta primers. The repertoire was sequenced with immunoSEQ multiplex PCR; TCRdb's copy has only in-frame clones and lacks some. The data hold 150,000 to 180,000 clones, with 70% to 80% observed a single time. The CDR3 spans 14 residues. Germline V gives CDR1 LNHNV, CDR2 YYDKDF (reference sequence). The V and J ends lost 7 bases and 3 bases, in that order; junction bases with no gene match: 9. The study sampled nominally healthy donors, though unrecorded immune exposures were likely. Sequencing input: PBMCs. The TCR comes from a woman aged 40-49 years in good health and CMV-seronegative. V usage is TRBV15 and J usage is TRBJ2-7, with 7 bases matching TRBD1. The CDR3 DNA reads TGTGCCACCACTCCCGGGACAGAAGACTACGAGCAGTACTTC. Protein sequence: CATTPGTEDYEQYF. The whole variable domain, filled in from reference TRBV15 and TRBJ2-7, reads DAMVIQNPRYQVTQFGKPVTLSCSQTLNHNVMYWYQQKSSQAPKLLFHYYDKDFNNEADTPDNFQSRRPNTSFCFLDIRSPGLGDTAMYLCATTPGTEDYEQYFGPGTRLTVT.